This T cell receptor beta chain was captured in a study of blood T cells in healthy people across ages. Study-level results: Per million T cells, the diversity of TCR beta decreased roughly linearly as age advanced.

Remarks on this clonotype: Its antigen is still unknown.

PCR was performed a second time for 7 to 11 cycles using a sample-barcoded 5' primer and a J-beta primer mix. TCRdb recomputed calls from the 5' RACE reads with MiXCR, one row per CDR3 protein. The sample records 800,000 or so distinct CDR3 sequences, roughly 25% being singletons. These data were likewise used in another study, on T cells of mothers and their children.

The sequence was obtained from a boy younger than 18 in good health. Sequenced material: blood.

Written as DNA, the CDR3 is TGCAGCGCCCATGGGGGGCAAAATGAAGCTTTCTTT. It yields the protein CSAHGGQNEAFF. The J gene is TRBJ1-1, the V gene TRBV29-1; tentative D call: TRBD1 (6 bases). V was shortened by 7 bases and J by 7 bases, with 16 bases between the two germline ends. Germline assignment: CDR1 SQVTM and CDR2 ANQGSEA. There are 12 residues in the CDR3.